Below, 19 T cell receptor beta chains from the same sample are listed, as sequenced in a study of blood T cell repertoires in COVID-19. Clones were read by immunoSEQ multiplex PCR, and TCRdb kept only the in-frame ones, dropping some. Of approximately 130,000 clones listed, 70% to 90% are singletons. Material: peripheral blood. The receptors stem from a human donor in a cohort sampled during active COVID-19.

The chain is built from TRBV5-1 and TRBJ2-5; D might be TRBD2 (7 bases). Between the trimmed V and J ends, which lost 1 base and 4 bases, there was a span of 14 bases. CDR1 is SGHRS and CDR2 is YFSETQ in the germline V gene. This CDR3 contains 15 residues. CDR3 in DNA: TGCGCCAGCAGCTTGTGGGGCGGGGGCGGAGAGACCCAGTACTTC. This encodes CASSLWGGGGETQYF.

This clone was counted a few times. The genes are TRBV5-8 and TRBJ2-7, with D perhaps matching TRBD1 (5 bases). This CDR3 region has 13 residues. V lost 3 bases and J 4 bases, leaving 11 bases between the germline ends. In germline, CDR1 is SGHTS, CDR2 YDEGEE. CDR3 residues: CASSSDIAYEQYF. The DNA of the CDR3 is TGTGCCAGCAGCTCGGACATTGCGTACGAGCAGTACTTC.

This clone is a singleton in its sample. The rearrangement joins TRBV5-1 to TRBJ2-7; 9 nucleotides align to TRBD2. The germline CDR1 and CDR2 sequences are SGHRS and YFSETQ. This CDR3 region has 16 residues. V was clipped by 4 bases and J by 5 bases; unmatched bases: 13. The CDR3 DNA is TGCGCCAGCAGCCCCGAAGCGGGGGGCGGCTTCGACGAGCAGTACTTC. Its protein is CASSPEAGGGFDEQYF.

The V gene is TRBV10-2, the J gene TRBJ2-3; TRBD2 matches at 11 bases. V trimming: 0 bases; J trimming: 4 bases; junction bases outside the gene matches: 18. Germline V gene lookup returns CDR1 WSHSY and CDR2 SAAADI. This CDR3 is 21 amino acids long. CDR3 sequence: CASSESSGTSGLGGLSDTQYF. DNA for the CDR3: TGCGCCAGCAGTGAGTCTTCCGGGACTAGCGGACTGGGGGGGCTTTCAGATACGCAGTATTTT.

This rearrangement joins TRBV3-1 (or the pseudogene TRBV3-2) to TRBJ1-2; D perhaps matches TRBD1 (6 bases). The CDR3 is 13 residues long. Germline CDR1 reads LGHDT; CDR2 reads YNNKEL (reference sequence). V was cut by 6 bases and J by 6 bases, with 14 bases left in between. CDR3 coding DNA: TGTGCCAGCAGTTCCCACAGGGACGATGGCTACACCTTC. Translated, it gives CASSSHRDDGYTF.

The chain has TRBV20-1 and TRBJ1-1; no definite D call. From germline, CDR1 is DFQATT and CDR2 SNEGSKA (reference sequence). Trimming took 3 bases from V and 1 from J, leaving 6 bases between them. The CDR3 covers 12 residues. The CDR3 nucleotides read TGCAGTGCTAGTGTCGGGAACACTGAAGCTTTCTTT. This translates into CSASVGNTEAFF.

The chain couples TRBV4-1 to TRBJ1-4; D remains ambiguous. Trimming removed 1 base at V and 3 bases at J, with 6 bases between. The length of the CDR3 is 14 residues. Germline V gene data show CDR1 as MGHRA and CDR2 as YSYEKL. CDR3 DNA sequence: TGCGCCAGCAGCCAAGTCCGGGCTAATGAAAAACTGTTTTTT. This gives the protein CASSQVRANEKLFF.

The chain uses TRBV6-5 and TRBJ2-7; weak D call: TRBD1 (6 bases). Trimming took off 3 bases at V and 7 bases at J, with 16 bases between the two ends. The CDR3 contains 14 residues. Germline CDR1 MNHEY, CDR2 SVGAGI. CDR3: CASSYTGTRREQYF. The CDR3 nucleotides are TGTGCCAGCAGTTATACAGGGACCAGACGGGAGCAGTACTTC.

This clone showed up just a few times. The chain couples TRBV18 to TRBJ2-2; D unresolved. The germline V gene has CDR1 KGHSH and CDR2 LQKENI. The CDR3 contains 15 residues. Trimming shortened V by 0 bases and J by 1 base, and 6 bases separated the two germline ends. In nucleotides, the CDR3 is TGTGCCAGCTCACCACCCCGCGGGAACACCGGGGAGCTGTTTTTT. Translated, it gives CASSPPRGNTGELFF.

The gene calls are TRBV11-1 and TRBJ2-7; the match to TRBD1 covers 9 bases. The J segment lost 0 bases and the V segment lost 1 base, leaving 4 bases of the junction unmatched. The CDR3 sequence is 16 residues long. The germline CDR1 and CDR2 sequences are SGHAT and FQDESV (reference sequence). CDR3 sequence (DNA): TGTGCCAGCAGCTTAGACAGGGGGCCGGGCTCCTACGAGCAGTACTTC. Translation gives CASSLDRGPGSYEQYF.

This chain connects TRBV18 to TRBJ2-3; the match to TRBD2 covers 8 bases. V was pared by 0 bases and J by 5 bases, with 7 bases of the junction left unmatched. This CDR3 region has 16 residues. CDR1 is KGHSH and CDR2 is LQKENI in the germline V gene. CDR3 sequence: CASSPPLLAVLDTQYF. In DNA form, the CDR3 reads TGTGCCAGCTCACCACCGCTACTAGCGGTCCTAGATACGCAGTATTTT.

The chain joins TRBV3-1 (or the pseudogene TRBV3-2) to TRBJ2-2; no firm D call. Germline values: CDR1 LGHDT, CDR2 YNNKEL (reference sequence). The ends were cut back, 4 bases at V and 1 base at J, with 7 bases in the middle. The CDR3 runs 14 residues. The CDR3 DNA is TGTGCCAGCAGCCCACACAAGAACACCGGGGAGCTGTTTTTT. Protein: CASSPHKNTGELFF.

This chain links TRBV28 with TRBJ2-7, with 8 nucleotides matching TRBD1. This CDR3 region has 15 residues. Germline loops: CDR1 MDHEN, CDR2 SYDVKM. After removal of 2 bases from V and 0 bases from J, the junction contained 3 bases not matched to a gene. This chain's CDR3 is CASSLRDRSSYEQYF. The CDR3, as DNA: TGTGCCAGCAGTTTAAGGGACAGGAGCTCCTACGAGCAGTACTTC.

The chain uses TRBV27 and TRBJ2-5, with TRBD2 matching 9 bases. CDR1 is MNHEY and CDR2 is SMNVEV in the germline V gene (reference sequence). V lost 6 bases and J lost 1; bases outside the gene matches: 9. The CDR3 is made up of 16 amino acids. Written as DNA, the CDR3 is TGTGCCAGCAGGACTAGCGGTTATTCCCCCCAAGAGACCCAGTACTTC. Translation: CASRTSGYSPQETQYF.

The rearrangement links TRBV28 to TRBJ2-7; 8 positions match TRBD1. After removal of 5 bases from V and 4 bases from J, the junction contained 13 bases not matched to a gene. The CDR3 has 16 residues. Germline V gene data show CDR1 as MDHEN and CDR2 as SYDVKM. CDR3 loop: CASSPRTGTKKYEQYF. Written as DNA, the CDR3 is TGTGCCAGCAGTCCGCGGACAGGGACCAAAAAATACGAGCAGTACTTC.

The chain couples TRBV5-6 to TRBJ2-1; D possibly corresponds to TRBD1 (5 bases). V lost 3 bases and J 4 bases, leaving 14 bases between the germline ends. The CDR3 sequence is 15 residues long. Germline assignment: CDR1 SGHDT and CDR2 YYEEEE. CDR3 sequence (DNA): TGTGCCAGCAGCTCCAGGGCCCGCCTATACAATGAGCAGTTCTTC. Protein product: CASSSRARLYNEQFF. The full variable domain, with the rest looked up from reference TRBV5-6 and TRBJ2-1, is DAGVTQSPTHLIKTRGQQVTLRCSPKSGHDTVSWYQQALGQGPQFIFQYYEEEERQRGNFPDRFSGHQFPNYSSELNVNALLLGDSALYLCASSSRARLYNEQFFGPGTRLTVL.

This clone was counted at least ten times. The chain recombines TRBV19 with TRBJ1-5; 7 positions match TRBD1. Germline CDR1 reads LNHDA; CDR2 reads SQIVND (reference sequence). The CDR3 spans 14 residues. V shed 7 bases, J shed 9 bases, and the junction held 12 bases outside the gene matches. The CDR3 DNA sequence: TGTGCCAGTACCTCCGGAGGGGGCCGCGGGCCCCAGCATTTT. Protein: CASTSGGGRGPQHF.

The V and J genes are TRBV4-1 and TRBJ1-2; no clear D gene. Germline CDR1 MGHRA, CDR2 YSYEKL. Trimming removed 1 base at V and 0 bases at J, with 15 bases between. CDR3 length equals 17 residues. Here the CDR3 DNA reads TGCGCCAGCAGCCAAGCTTTTTCGGCAGGCTCTAACTATGGCTACACCTTC. Protein: CASSQAFSAGSNYGYTF.

In its sample, this clone was seen once. The chain combines TRBV6-5 with TRBJ1-2; no definite D call. Trimming pared 7 bases from V and 4 bases from J, leaving 13 bases between. The CDR3 extends over 13 amino acids. Germline V gives CDR1 MNHEY, CDR2 SVGAGI. CDR3 DNA: TGTGCCAGCACACTCACGGTGAGCTATGGCTACACCTTC. It translates to CASTLTVSYGYTF.